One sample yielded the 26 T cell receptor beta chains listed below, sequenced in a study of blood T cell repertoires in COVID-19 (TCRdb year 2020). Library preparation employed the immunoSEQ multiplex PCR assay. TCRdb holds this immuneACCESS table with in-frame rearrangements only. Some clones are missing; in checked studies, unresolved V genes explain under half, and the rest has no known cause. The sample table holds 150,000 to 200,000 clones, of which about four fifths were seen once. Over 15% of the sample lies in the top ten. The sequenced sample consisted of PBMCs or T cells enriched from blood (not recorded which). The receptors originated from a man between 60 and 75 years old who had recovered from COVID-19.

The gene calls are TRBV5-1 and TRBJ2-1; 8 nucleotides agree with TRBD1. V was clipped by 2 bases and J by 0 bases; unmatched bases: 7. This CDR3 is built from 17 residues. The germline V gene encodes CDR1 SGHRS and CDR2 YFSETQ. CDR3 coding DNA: TGCGCCAGCAGCTTTAGGACAGGGAGTTTCTCCTACAATGAGCAGTTCTTC. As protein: CASSFRTGSFSYNEQFF.

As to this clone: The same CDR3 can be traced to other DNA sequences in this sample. CDR3 bases: TGTGCCAGCAGCCCAGGGGGGGATACGCAGTATTTT. This codes for CASSPGGDTQYF. V usage is TRBV3-1 (or the pseudogene TRBV3-2) and J usage is TRBJ2-3, with D tentatively TRBD1 (7 bases). CDR1 LGHDT and CDR2 YNNKEL come from the germline V gene (reference sequence). The V end lost 4 bases, the J end lost 6 bases, and 8 bases lay between the germline ends. CDR3 length: 12 residues.

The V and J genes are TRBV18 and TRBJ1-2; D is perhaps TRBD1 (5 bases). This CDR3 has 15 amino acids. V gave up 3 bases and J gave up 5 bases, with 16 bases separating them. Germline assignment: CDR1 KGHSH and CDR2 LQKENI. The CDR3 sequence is CASSPPRGVGYGYTF. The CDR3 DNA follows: TGTGCCAGCTCACCCCCACGGGGGGTAGGGTATGGCTACACCTTC.

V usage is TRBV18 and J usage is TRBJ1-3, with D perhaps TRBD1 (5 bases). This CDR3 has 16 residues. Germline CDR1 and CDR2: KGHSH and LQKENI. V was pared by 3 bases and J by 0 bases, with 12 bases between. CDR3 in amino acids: CASSPLGGDSGNTIYF. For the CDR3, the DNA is TGTGCCAGCTCACCTTTAGGAGGGGACTCTGGAAACACCATATATTTT.

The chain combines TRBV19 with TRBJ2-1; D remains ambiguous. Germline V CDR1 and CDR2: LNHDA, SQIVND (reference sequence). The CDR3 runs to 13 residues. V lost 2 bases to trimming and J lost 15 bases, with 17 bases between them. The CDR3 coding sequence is TGTGCCAGTAGTATACCCCCGATCCTACAGCTGTTCTTC. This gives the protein CASSIPPILQLFF.

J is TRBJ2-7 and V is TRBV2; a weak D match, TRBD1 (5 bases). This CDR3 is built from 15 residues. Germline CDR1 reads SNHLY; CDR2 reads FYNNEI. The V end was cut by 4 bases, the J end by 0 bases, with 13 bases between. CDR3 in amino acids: CASSVDTPSSYEQYF. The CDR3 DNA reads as TGTGCCAGCAGTGTGGACACCCCTTCCTCCTACGAGCAGTACTTC.

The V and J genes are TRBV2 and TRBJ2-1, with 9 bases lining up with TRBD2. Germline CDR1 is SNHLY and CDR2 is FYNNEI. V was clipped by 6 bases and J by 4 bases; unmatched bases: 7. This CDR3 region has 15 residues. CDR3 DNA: TGTGCCAGCAGCGCTGAAGCGGGGGGATACAATGAGCAGTTCTTC. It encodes CASSAEAGGYNEQFF. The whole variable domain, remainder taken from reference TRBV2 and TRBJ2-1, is EPEVTQTPSHQVTQMGQEVILRCVPISNHLYFYWYRQILGQKVEFLVSFYNNEISEKSEIFDDQFSVERPDGSNFTLKIRSTKLEDSAMYFCASSAEAGGYNEQFFGPGTRLTVL.

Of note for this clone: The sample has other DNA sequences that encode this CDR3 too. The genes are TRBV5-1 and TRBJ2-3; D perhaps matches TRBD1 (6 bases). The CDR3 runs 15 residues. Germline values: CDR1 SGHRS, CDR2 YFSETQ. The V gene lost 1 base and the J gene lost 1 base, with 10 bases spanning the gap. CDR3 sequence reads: CASSLRGMGTDTQYF. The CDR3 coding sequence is TGCGCCAGCAGCTTGAGGGGGATGGGCACAGATACGCAGTATTTT.

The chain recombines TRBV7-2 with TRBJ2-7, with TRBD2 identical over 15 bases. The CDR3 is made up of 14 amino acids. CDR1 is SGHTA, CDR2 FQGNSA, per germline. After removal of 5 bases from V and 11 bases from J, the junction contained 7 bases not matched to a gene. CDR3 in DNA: TGTGCCAGCAGCCCCCGGACTAGCGGGGGGGCTAAGTACTTC. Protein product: CASSPRTSGGAKYF.

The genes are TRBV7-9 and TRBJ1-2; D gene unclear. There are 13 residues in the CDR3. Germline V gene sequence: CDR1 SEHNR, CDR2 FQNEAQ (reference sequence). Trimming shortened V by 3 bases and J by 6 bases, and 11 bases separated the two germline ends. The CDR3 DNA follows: TGTGCCAGCAGCTTCAGCGTAAACAATGGCTACACCTTC. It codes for CASSFSVNNGYTF. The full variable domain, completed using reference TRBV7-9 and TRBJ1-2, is DTGVSQNPRHKITKRGQNVTFRCDPISEHNRLYWYRQTLGQGPEFLTYFQNEAQLEKSRLLSDRFSAERPKGSFSTLEIQRTEQGDSAMYLCASSFSVNNGYTFGSGTRLTVV.

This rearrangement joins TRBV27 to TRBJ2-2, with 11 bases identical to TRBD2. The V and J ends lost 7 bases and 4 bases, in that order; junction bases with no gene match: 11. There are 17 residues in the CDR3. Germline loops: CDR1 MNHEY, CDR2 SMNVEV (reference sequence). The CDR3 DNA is TGTGCCAGCAACTTAGCGGGGGGGCAAGTCGGCACCGGGGAGCTGTTTTTT. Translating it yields CASNLAGGQVGTGELFF.

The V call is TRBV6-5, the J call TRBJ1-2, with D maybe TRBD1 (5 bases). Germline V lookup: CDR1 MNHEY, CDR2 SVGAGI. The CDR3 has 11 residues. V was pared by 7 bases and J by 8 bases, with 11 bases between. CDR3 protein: CASTQGRGYTF. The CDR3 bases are TGTGCCAGCACCCAGGGAAGAGGCTACACCTTC.

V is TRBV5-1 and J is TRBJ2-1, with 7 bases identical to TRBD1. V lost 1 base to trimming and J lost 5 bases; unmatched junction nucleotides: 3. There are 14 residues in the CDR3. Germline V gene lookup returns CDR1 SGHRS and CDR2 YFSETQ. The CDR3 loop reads CASSLLQGDNEQFF. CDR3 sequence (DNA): TGCGCCAGCAGCTTGCTCCAGGGGGACAATGAGCAGTTCTTC.

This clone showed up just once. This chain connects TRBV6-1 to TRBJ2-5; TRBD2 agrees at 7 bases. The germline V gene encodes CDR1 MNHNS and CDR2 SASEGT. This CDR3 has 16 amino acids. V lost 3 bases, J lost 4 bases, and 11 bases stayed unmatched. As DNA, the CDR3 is TGTGCCAGCAGTGATTGGCCAGGCCGCGGGGGAGAGACCCAGTACTTC. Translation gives CASSDWPGRGGETQYF.

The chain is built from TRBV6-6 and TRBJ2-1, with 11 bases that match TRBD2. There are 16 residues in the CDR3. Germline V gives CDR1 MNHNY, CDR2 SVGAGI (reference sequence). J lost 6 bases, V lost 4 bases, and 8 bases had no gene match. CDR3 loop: CASSSLSGRAANEQFF. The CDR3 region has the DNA TGTGCCAGCAGTTCCCTTAGCGGGAGGGCCGCCAATGAGCAGTTCTTC.

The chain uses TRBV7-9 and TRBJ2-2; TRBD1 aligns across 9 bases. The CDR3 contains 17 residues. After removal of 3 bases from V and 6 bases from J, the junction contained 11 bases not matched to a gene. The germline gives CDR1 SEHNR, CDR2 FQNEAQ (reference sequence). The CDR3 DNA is TGTGCCAGCAGCTTGCTTCCGGGACAGGGAAGGCCCGGGGAGCTGTTTTTT. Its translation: CASSLLPGQGRPGELFF. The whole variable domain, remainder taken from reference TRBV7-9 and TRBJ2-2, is DTGVSQNPRHKITKRGQNVTFRCDPISEHNRLYWYRQTLGQGPEFLTYFQNEAQLEKSRLLSDRFSAERPKGSFSTLEIQRTEQGDSAMYLCASSLLPGQGRPGELFFGEGSRLTVL.

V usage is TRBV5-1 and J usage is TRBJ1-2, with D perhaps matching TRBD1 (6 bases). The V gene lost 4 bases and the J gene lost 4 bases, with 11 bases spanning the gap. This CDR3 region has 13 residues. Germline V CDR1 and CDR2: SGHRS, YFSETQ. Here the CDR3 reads CASSPDSAYGYTF. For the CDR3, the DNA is TGCGCCAGCAGCCCGGACAGTGCCTATGGCTACACCTTC.

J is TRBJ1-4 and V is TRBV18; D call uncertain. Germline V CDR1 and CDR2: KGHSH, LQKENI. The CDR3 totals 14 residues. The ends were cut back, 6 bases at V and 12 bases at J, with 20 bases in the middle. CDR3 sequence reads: CASSPRTGKVELFF. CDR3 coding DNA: TGTGCCAGCTCCCCTCGGACCGGGAAGGTGGAACTGTTTTTT.

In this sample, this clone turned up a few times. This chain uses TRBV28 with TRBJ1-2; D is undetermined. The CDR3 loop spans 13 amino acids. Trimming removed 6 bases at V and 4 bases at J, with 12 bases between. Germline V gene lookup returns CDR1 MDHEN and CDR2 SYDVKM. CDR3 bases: TGTGCCAGCAGGGTCGGGTTGGGCTATGGCTACACCTTC. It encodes CASRVGLGYGYTF.

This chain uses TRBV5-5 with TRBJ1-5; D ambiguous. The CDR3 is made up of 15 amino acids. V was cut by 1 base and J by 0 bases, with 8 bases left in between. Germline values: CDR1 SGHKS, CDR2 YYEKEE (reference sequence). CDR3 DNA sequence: TGTGCCAGCAGCTTGTTAGAGAATAGCAATCAGCCCCAGCATTTT. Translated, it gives CASSLLENSNQPQHF.

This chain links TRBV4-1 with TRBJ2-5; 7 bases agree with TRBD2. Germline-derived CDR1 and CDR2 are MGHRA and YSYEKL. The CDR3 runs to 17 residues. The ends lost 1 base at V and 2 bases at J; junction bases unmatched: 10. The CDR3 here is CASSQGPSAGVQETQYF. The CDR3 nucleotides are TGCGCCAGCAGCCAAGGCCCATCCGCGGGGGTACAAGAGACCCAGTACTTC.

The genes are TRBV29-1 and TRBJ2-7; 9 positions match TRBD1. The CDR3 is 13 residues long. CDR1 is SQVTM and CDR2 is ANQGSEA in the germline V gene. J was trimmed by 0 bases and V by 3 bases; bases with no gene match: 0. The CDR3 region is CSVEDRGSYEQYF. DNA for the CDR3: TGCAGCGTTGAGGACAGGGGCTCCTACGAGCAGTACTTC.

CDR3 nucleotide sequence: TGTGCCTGGAGCGGGGACAGGGCCTACGAGCAGTACTTC. This sequence encodes CAWSGDRAYEQYF. V is TRBV30 and J is TRBJ2-7, with 9 bases aligning to TRBD1. Germline CDR1 is GTSNPN and CDR2 is SVGIG (reference sequence). Unmatched junction bases numbered 2, after V lost 3 bases and J lost 2 bases. The CDR3 has 13 residues.

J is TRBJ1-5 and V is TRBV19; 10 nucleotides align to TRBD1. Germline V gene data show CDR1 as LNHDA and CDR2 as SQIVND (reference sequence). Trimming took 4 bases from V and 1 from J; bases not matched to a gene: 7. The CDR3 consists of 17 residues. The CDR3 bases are TGTGCCAGTAGTACGACAGGGGGCTTCGGAAGCAATCAGCCCCAGCATTTT. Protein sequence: CASSTTGGFGSNQPQHF.

CDR3 DNA: TGCAGTGCTAGTAAGACAGGGGGCAGCTATGGCTACACCTTC. Protein sequence: CSASKTGGSYGYTF. The V gene is TRBV20-1, the J gene TRBJ1-2, with TRBD1 matching over 10 bases. V lost 3 bases, J lost 4 bases, and 5 bases stayed unmatched. There are 14 residues in the CDR3. Germline V lookup: CDR1 DFQATT, CDR2 SNEGSKA (reference sequence).

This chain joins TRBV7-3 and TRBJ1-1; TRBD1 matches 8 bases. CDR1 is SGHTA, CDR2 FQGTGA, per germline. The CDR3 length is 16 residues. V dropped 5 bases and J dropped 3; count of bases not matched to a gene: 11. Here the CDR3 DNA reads TGTGCCAGCAGCCCCAGAGCGGACAGGGCGGACACTGAAGCTTTCTTT. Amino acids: CASSPRADRADTEAFF. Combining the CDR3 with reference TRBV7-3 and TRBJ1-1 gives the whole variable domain GAGVSQTPSNKVTEKGKYVELRCDPISGHTALYWYRQSLGQGPEFLIYFQGTGAADDSGLPNDRFFAVRPEGSVSTLKIQRTERGDSAVYLCASSPRADRADTEAFFGQGTRLTVV.